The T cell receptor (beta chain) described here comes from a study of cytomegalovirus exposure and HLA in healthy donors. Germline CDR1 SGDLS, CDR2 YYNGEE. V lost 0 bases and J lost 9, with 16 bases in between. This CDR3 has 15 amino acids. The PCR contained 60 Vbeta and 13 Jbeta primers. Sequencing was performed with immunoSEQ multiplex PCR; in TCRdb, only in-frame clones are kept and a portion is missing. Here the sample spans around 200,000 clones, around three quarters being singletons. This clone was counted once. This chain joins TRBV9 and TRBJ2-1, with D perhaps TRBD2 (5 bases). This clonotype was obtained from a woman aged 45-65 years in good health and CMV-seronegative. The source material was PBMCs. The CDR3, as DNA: TGTGCCAGCAGCGTAGGGACCCTTGCCACTAGTGAGCAGTTCTTC. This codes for CASSVGTLATSEQFF.